This TCR beta chain is drawn from a study of preoperative IRX-2 immunotherapy in early breast cancer. As for treatment: preoperative locoregional IRX-2 cytokine immunotherapy. The data were produced by immunoSEQ multiplex PCR, yet TCRdb's version contains in-frame clones alone and is incomplete. The top ten hold 2% to 3% of the sample, which has around 30,000 clones, under 85% seen once. Germline lookup yields CDR1 SGHNT and CDR2 YENEEA. This CDR3 spans 16 amino acids. V dropped 4 bases and J dropped 3; count of bases not matched to a gene: 11. This chain links TRBV11-3 with TRBJ2-7; TRBD1 agrees at 8 bases. The sequence was obtained from a human donor with breast cancer. Sequenced material: lymph node tissue, taken from a patient treated with IRX-2 immunotherapy. This CDR3 reads CASSSDRGGDGYEQYF. CDR3 bases: TGTGCCAGCAGCTCAGACAGGGGAGGAGACGGCTACGAGCAGTACTTC.